The next 5 T cell receptor beta chains were all read from a single sample in a study of identical twins. One entry per CDR3 protein, called by TCRdb with MiXCR from the 5' RACE reads. The table includes 520,000 or so distinct CDR3 sequences, approximately 22% detected once. These same records also appear under a second study, on T cells expressing NK-cell markers.

Sequencing was carried out using CD4+ T cells sorted from blood. Receptors were obtained from a woman aged 18-29 years in good health.

This clonotype was counted many times. The chain is built from TRBV12-3 or TRBV12-4 and TRBJ2-4; D remains unclear. The V end was cut by 6 bases, the J end by 4 bases, with 7 bases between. The CDR3 contains 12 residues. The CDR3 nucleotides read TGTGCCAGCAGCCACGGGAAAAACATTCAGTACTTC. As protein: CASSHGKNIQYF.

This chain links TRBV4-3 with TRBJ2-3; unclear D gene. CDR1 is LGHNA, CDR2 YSLEER, per germline. The CDR3 consists of 15 residues. V was shortened by 0 bases and J by 4 bases, with 11 bases between the two germline ends. DNA of the CDR3: TGCGCCAGCAGCCAAGATCTGTCCCGGGCAGATACGCAGTATTTT. Amino acids: CASSQDLSRADTQYF.

The chain employs TRBV5-1 and TRBJ2-3; D unresolved. The CDR3 covers 14 residues. The germline V gene has CDR1 SGHRS and CDR2 YFSETQ. The ends were cut back, 3 bases at V and 5 bases at J, with 13 bases in the middle. CDR3 DNA: TGCGCCAGCAGCTCGGAGCGACGGCTAGATACGCAGTATTTT. Translated: CASSSERRLDTQYF.

This clonotype was counted only a few times. The J gene is TRBJ2-3, the V gene TRBV20-1, with 7 nucleotides matching TRBD2. CDR1 and CDR2 (germline): DFQATT, SNEGSKA (reference sequence). The CDR3 runs 15 residues. Trimming cost V 6 bases and J 4 bases; bases outside gene matches: 13. The CDR3: CSATDGGEYSDTQYF. CDR3 bases: TGCAGTGCCACAGATGGGGGGGAGTACTCAGATACGCAGTATTTT.

The gene calls are TRBV20-1 and TRBJ1-1; 7 bases map to TRBD1. V was clipped by 4 bases and J by 3 bases; unmatched bases: 8. CDR3 size: 14 residues. Germline CDR1 reads DFQATT; CDR2 reads SNEGSKA (reference sequence). Here the CDR3 DNA reads TGCAGTGCTAACCGACAGGGAAGTGACACTGAAGCTTTCTTT. Amino acids: CSANRQGSDTEAFF.